One sample yielded the 10 T cell receptor beta chains listed below, sequenced in a study of blood T cell repertoires in COVID-19. This table comes from immunoSEQ multiplex PCR, and its TCRdb copy is limited to in-frame clones, with some not included. The sample shows more than 45,000 clones, about nine tenths of them seen only once. The sequencing input was peripheral blood. All receptors derive from a man in his 70s with acute or convalescent COVID-19.

This chain links TRBV18 with TRBJ1-6, with 7 bases fitting TRBD1. The ends lost 2 bases at V and 5 bases at J; junction bases unmatched: 6. The germline V gene has CDR1 KGHSH and CDR2 LQKENI. The length of the CDR3 is 16 residues. CDR3 sequence (DNA): TGTGCCAGCTCACCAGCGGGCAGGGGGGATAATTCACCCCTCCACTTT. Translation: CASSPAGRGDNSPLHF. The variable domain in full, with the rest retrieved from reference TRBV18 and TRBJ1-6, is NAGVMQNPRHLVRRRGQEARLRCSPMKGHSHVYWYRQLPEEGLKFMVYLQKENIIDESGMPKERFSAEFPKEGPSILRIQQVVRGDSAAYFCASSPAGRGDNSPLHFGNGTRLTVT.

The chain has TRBV28 and TRBJ1-4; D possibly corresponds to TRBD1 (6 bases). CDR1 MDHEN and CDR2 SYDVKM come from the germline V gene. Trimming left V 6 bases short and J 3 bases short, with 14 bases between. CDR3 size: 15 residues. CDR3 nucleotide sequence: TGTGCCAGCAGGTTCACAGGGACGGCTAATGAAAAACTGTTTTTT. Residues: CASRFTGTANEKLFF.

V gene TRBV5-1 combines with J gene TRBJ2-7; no definite D call. The CDR3 has 12 amino acids. Germline CDR1 is SGHRS and CDR2 is YFSETQ. V gave up 1 base and J gave up 7 bases, with 9 bases separating them. The CDR3, as DNA: TGCGCCAGCAGCTTGCCGACGCGGGAGCAGTACTTC. Translation: CASSLPTREQYF.

V usage is TRBV24-1 and J usage is TRBJ1-2; TRBD1 matches 9 bases. Germline loops: CDR1 KGHDR, CDR2 SFDVKD. The CDR3 loop spans 18 amino acids. The trim removed 4 bases at V and 2 bases at J, leaving 13 bases unmatched. The CDR3 DNA is TGTGCCACCAGTGACCAAGCTACCCCGGGGACAGGGAACTATGGCTACACCTTC. Translated, it gives CATSDQATPGTGNYGYTF.

The chain recombines TRBV15 with TRBJ2-1, with 7 bases aligning to TRBD2. Germline V gives CDR1 LNHNV, CDR2 YYDKDF (reference sequence). Trimming at V came to 3 bases and at J to 8 bases, leaving 13 bases not matched to a gene. CDR3 length: 16 amino acids. For the CDR3, the DNA is TGTGCCACCAGCAGTCCTGGGGGGGGATTAGGCGATGAGCAGTTCTTC. It is translated as CATSSPGGGLGDEQFF.

V usage is TRBV28 and J usage is TRBJ1-5; 7 positions match TRBD1. Germline V gene data show CDR1 as MDHEN and CDR2 as SYDVKM. CDR3 size: 14 residues. V trimming: 10 bases; J trimming: 6 bases; junction bases outside the gene matches: 12. The CDR3 is CATGVRGNVQPQHF. The DNA for the CDR3 is TGTGCCACAGGGGTCAGGGGGAATGTTCAGCCCCAGCATTTT. Full variable domain (missing parts from reference TRBV28 and TRBJ1-5): DVKVTQSSRYLVKRTGEKVFLECVQDMDHENMFWYRQDPGLGLRLIYFSYDVKMKEKGDIPEGYSVSREKKERFSLILESASTNQTSMYLCATGVRGNVQPQHFGDGTRLSIL.

The J gene is TRBJ2-1, the V gene TRBV4-1; D is uncertain. The CDR3 has 16 residues. Germline CDR1 MGHRA, CDR2 YSYEKL. The V end was cut by 0 bases, the J end by 0 bases, with 9 bases between. The DNA of the CDR3 is TGCGCCAGCAGCCAAGAAGCTAGATACTCCTACAATGAGCAGTTCTTC. This translates into CASSQEARYSYNEQFF.

The chain employs TRBV5-1 and TRBJ2-2; 11 bases match TRBD2. CDR1 and CDR2 from the germline V gene are SGHRS and YFSETQ. The CDR3 runs to 15 residues. The J segment lost 5 bases and the V segment lost 4 bases, leaving 4 bases of the junction unmatched. The CDR3 nucleotides are TGCGCCAGCAGCCGGACTAGCGGGCGGACCGGGGAGCTGTTTTTT. Translating gives CASSRTSGRTGELFF.

This chain links TRBV19 with TRBJ1-4, with TRBD1 as a possible D gene (5 bases). V was pared by 10 bases and J by 0 bases, with 12 bases between. The germline V gene encodes CDR1 LNHDA and CDR2 SQIVND (reference sequence). The CDR3 covers 14 residues. Here the CDR3 reads CATGGGPTNEKLFF. The DNA for the CDR3 is TGTGCCACCGGGGGAGGGCCAACTAATGAAAAACTGTTTTTT.

V and J are TRBV7-3 and TRBJ2-2, with TRBD1 matching over 8 bases. V dropped 2 bases and J dropped 6; count of bases not matched to a gene: 8. CDR1 and CDR2 (germline): SGHTA, FQGTGA. The CDR3 has 16 amino acids. CDR3 loop: CASSLGQGAYAGELFF. In DNA, the CDR3 is TGTGCCAGCAGCTTAGGGCAGGGGGCTTACGCCGGGGAGCTGTTTTTT.